The 16 T cell receptor beta chains below come from one sample, sequenced in a study of shared clonotypes between healthy human individuals. Assay used: immunoSEQ multiplex PCR; TCRdb lists only in-frame clones, some missing. The sample yields around 2.1 million clones, approximately 96% seen once. Sequenced input: naive CD4+ T cells sorted from blood. Regarding subset: CD45RA+ positively selected. The receptors derive from a man aged 18 to 29 in good health.

The chain couples TRBV7-2 to TRBJ2-2, with D unclear. This CDR3 region has 15 residues. The V gene lost 1 base and the J gene lost 4 bases, with 10 bases spanning the gap. Germline V gene sequence: CDR1 SGHTA, CDR2 FQGNSA. The chain's CDR3 is CASSLGARSTGELFF. The CDR3 DNA sequence: TGTGCCAGCAGCTTAGGGGCGAGGAGCACCGGGGAGCTGTTTTTT.

This clone was seen once. CDR3 sequence (DNA): TGTGCCAGCAGTGCAGCGGGGGTTGGCACAGATACGCAGTATTTT. This gives the protein CASSAAGVGTDTQYF. The gene calls are TRBV2 and TRBJ2-3, with TRBD2 matching 8 bases. The V and J ends lost 4 bases and 1 base, in that order; junction bases with no gene match: 4. Germline CDR1 is SNHLY and CDR2 is FYNNEI. CDR3 length: 15 amino acids. Using reference TRBV2 and TRBJ2-3 for the parts outside the CDR3, the full variable domain is EPEVTQTPSHQVTQMGQEVILRCVPISNHLYFYWYRQILGQKVEFLVSFYNNEISEKSEIFDDQFSVERPDGSNFTLKIRSTKLEDSAMYFCASSAAGVGTDTQYFGPGTRLTVL.

The chain has TRBV2 and TRBJ2-1; TRBD2 might be the D (6 bases). Germline lookup yields CDR1 SNHLY and CDR2 FYNNEI. V lost 1 base and J 6 bases, leaving 7 bases between the germline ends. This CDR3 has 13 residues. The DNA for the CDR3 is TGTGCCAGCAGTGAAGTACTAGCCAATGAGCAGTTCTTC. This sequence encodes CASSEVLANEQFF.

The sample holds one count of this clone. V usage is TRBV19 and J usage is TRBJ1-5, with 8 bases that match TRBD1. The germline CDR1 and CDR2 sequences are LNHDA and SQIVND (reference sequence). The CDR3 totals 18 residues. V dropped 3 bases and J dropped 1; count of bases not matched to a gene: 11. The CDR3 DNA sequence: TGTGCCAGTAGTATGGGGGGCGACAGGGGTACGAGCAATCAGCCCCAGCATTTT. Protein product: CASSMGGDRGTSNQPQHF.

Of note for this clone: At one of its ends the junction is not consistent with the germline gene, which may arise from a read error. The chain has TRBV7-7 and TRBJ1-1; D not resolved. The germline CDR1 and CDR2 sequences are SSHAT and FNYEAQ (reference sequence). This CDR3 has 13 residues. CDR3 sequence (DNA): TGTGCTAGCAGCTTGGACGTGAACACTGAAGCTTTCTTT. This gives the protein CASSLDVNTEAFF.

The chain joins TRBV10-3 to TRBJ2-2; D unclear. From germline, CDR1 is ENHRY and CDR2 SYGVKD. CDR3 length: 14 residues. Trimming took off 4 bases at V and 5 bases at J, with 11 bases between the two ends. The CDR3 reads CAISVASRTGELFF. The CDR3 nucleotides are TGTGCCATCAGTGTGGCCAGTAGGACCGGGGAGCTGTTTTTT.

The chain couples TRBV7-6 to TRBJ2-3; TRBD1 is a possible D gene (6 bases). This CDR3 has 12 residues. Germline V lookup: CDR1 SGHVS, CDR2 FNYEAQ. Trimming took off 1 base at V and 8 bases at J, with 7 bases between the two ends. The CDR3 nucleotides read TGTGCCAGCAGCTTAGTGGGGGCTACGCAGTATTTT. Translation gives CASSLVGATQYF.

For the CDR3, the DNA is TGTGCCAGCGGCGATGGCGGGAAAGGAGCCTACGAGCAGTACTTC. It codes for CASGDGGKGAYEQYF. V and J are TRBV6-5 and TRBJ2-7; D is perhaps TRBD2 (6 bases). Germline V lookup: CDR1 MNHEY, CDR2 SVGAGI. The CDR3 has 15 amino acids. With 8 bases removed from V and 2 bases from J, the gap between germline ends came to 19 bases.

V gene TRBV6-6 combines with J gene TRBJ2-7; 14 bases match TRBD2. The CDR3 contains 15 residues. Looked up from germline, CDR1 is MNHNY and CDR2 is SVGAGI (reference sequence). The V segment lost 6 bases and the J segment 3 bases; nucleotides outside the gene matches: 4. This chain's CDR3 is CASSRGTSGSYEQYF. Written as DNA, the CDR3 is TGTGCCAGCAGCCGAGGGACTAGCGGGAGCTACGAGCAGTACTTC.

This clone is a singleton in its sample. The chain is built from TRBV7-2 and TRBJ2-6; D gene unclear. Trimming left V 4 bases short and J 3 bases short, with 13 bases between. Looked up from germline, CDR1 is SGHTA and CDR2 is FQGNSA. There are 16 residues in the CDR3. The CDR3 sequence: CASSSDGRLGANVLTF. The CDR3 nucleotides read TGTGCCAGCAGCTCCGACGGGCGGCTTGGGGCCAACGTCCTGACTTTC. The variable domain in full, completed from reference TRBV7-2 and TRBJ2-6, reads GAGVSQSPSNKVTEKGKDVELRCDPISGHTALYWYRQSLGQGLEFLIYFQGNSAPDKSGLPSDRFSAERTGGSVSTLTIQRTQQEDSAVYLCASSSDGRLGANVLTFGAGSRLTVL.

This chain links TRBV5-1 with TRBJ2-3, with TRBD1 identical over 7 bases. The V segment lost 2 bases and the J segment 3 bases; nucleotides outside the gene matches: 6. The CDR3 loop spans 15 amino acids. Germline V gene sequence: CDR1 SGHRS, CDR2 YFSETQ. CDR3 sequence reads: CASSFRDSLTDTQYF. The DNA of the CDR3 is TGCGCCAGCAGCTTCCGGGACAGTCTTACAGATACGCAGTATTTT.

The rearrangement uses TRBV12-1 and TRBJ1-5. TRBV12-1 is annotated as a pseudogene. CDR3 length: 11 residues. The CDR3 is CASSLNQPQHF. CDR3 bases: TGTGCCAGCAGCCTTAATCAGCCCCAGCATTTT.

With respect to this clone: Compared with germline, one end of the junction differs, possibly owing to a read error. J is TRBJ1-2 and V is TRBV4-3, with D unclear. The germline CDR1 and CDR2 sequences are LGHNA and YSLEER. This CDR3 is built from 13 residues. CDR3 bases: TGCGCCAGCAGCAAAGAGGTCGCGTATGGCTACACCTTC. It translates to CASSKEVAYGYTF.

The rearrangement joins TRBV4-1 to TRBJ1-5; TRBD1 matches at 7 bases. The CDR3 covers 15 residues. The V gene's germline CDR1 is MGHRA and CDR2 YSYEKL. V dropped 4 bases and J dropped 7; count of bases not matched to a gene: 10. DNA of the CDR3: TGCGCCAGCAGCCCAGATCGACAGGGACGGCAGCCCCAGCATTTT. Its protein product is CASSPDRQGRQPQHF.

The chain recombines TRBV1 with TRBJ2-1; the table names TRBD1, a call not compared with the DNA. TRBV1 is annotated as a pseudogene. The CDR3 runs 16 residues. The CDR3 bases are TGCACCAGCAGCCCTCGGGACATCTACTCCTACAATGAGCAGTTCTTC. Translation gives CTSSPRDIYSYNEQFF.

The chain employs TRBV5-1 and TRBJ2-5, with 7 bases lining up with TRBD1. CDR1 SGHRS and CDR2 YFSETQ come from the germline V gene. J gave up 2 bases and V 3 bases, and 4 bases lay outside the gene matches. This CDR3 has 14 amino acids. Written as DNA, the CDR3 is TGCGCCAGCAGCTCTCCGGGACAGCAAGAGACCCAGTACTTC. Amino acid sequence: CASSSPGQQETQYF.